This TCR beta chain was found in a study of blood T cell repertoires in COVID-19. The CDR3 length is 17 residues. CDR1 is MNHEY, CDR2 SMNVEV, per germline (reference sequence). The germline V and J ends were trimmed by 2 bases and 0 bases, with 16 bases remaining between them. Sequencing was performed with immunoSEQ multiplex PCR; in TCRdb, only in-frame clones are kept and a portion is missing. Of some 67,000 clones in the sample, approximately 87% were seen once. This TCR derives from a middle-aged man with active COVID-19. Material for sequencing was peripheral blood. The chain couples TRBV27 to TRBJ1-1; D remains unclear. The CDR3 coding sequence is TGTGCCAGCAGTTTAGACCCGAACGACTTTATGAACACTGAAGCTTTCTTT. Its protein is CASSLDPNDFMNTEAFF.